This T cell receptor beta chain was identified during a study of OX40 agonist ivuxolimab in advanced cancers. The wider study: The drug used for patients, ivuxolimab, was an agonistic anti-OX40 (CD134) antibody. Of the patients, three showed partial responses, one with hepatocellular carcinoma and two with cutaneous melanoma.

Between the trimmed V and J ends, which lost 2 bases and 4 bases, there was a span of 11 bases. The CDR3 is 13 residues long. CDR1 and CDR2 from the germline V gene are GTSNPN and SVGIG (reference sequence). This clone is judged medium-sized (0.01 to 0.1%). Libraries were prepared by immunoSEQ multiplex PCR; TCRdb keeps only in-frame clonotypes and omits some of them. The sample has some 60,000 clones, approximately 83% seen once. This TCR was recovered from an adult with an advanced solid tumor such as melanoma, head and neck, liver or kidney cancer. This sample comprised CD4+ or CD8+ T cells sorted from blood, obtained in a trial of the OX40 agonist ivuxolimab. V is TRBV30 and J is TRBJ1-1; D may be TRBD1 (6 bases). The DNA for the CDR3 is TGTGCCTGGAGTTACGGACAGATCACTGAAGCTTTCTTT. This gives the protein CAWSYGQITEAFF.